The present entry profiles one T cell receptor (beta chain) with its context. The antigen is not known. Sequencing used immunoSEQ multiplex PCR; TCRdb keeps in-frame clones, though not all of them. The sample lists 6,500 to 7,000 clones, roughly 84% occurring once. Germline V gene sequence: CDR1 LNHNV, CDR2 YYDKDF (reference sequence). After removal of 5 bases from V and 5 bases from J, the junction contained 5 bases not matched to a gene. The CDR3 is 15 residues long. The data were obtained in a study of Ad26.COV2.S vaccination and SARS-CoV-2 variants. Regarding the study as a whole: Among vaccine recipients, spike-specific TCR breadth exceeded that of placebo recipients. Placebo and vaccine recipients had non-spike TCR breadth that was similar. Substantial breadth was reported for post-vaccination spike-specific CD8+ and CD4+ T cells.

The sequence derives from a human donor who had recovered from COVID-19. The chain has TRBV15 and TRBJ2-7, with TRBD2 matching 14 bases. This specimen consisted of peripheral blood, obtained after recovery from COVID-19. This CDR3 is CATSRGTSGSNEQYF. The CDR3 DNA is TGTGCCACCAGCCGCGGGACTAGCGGGAGCAACGAGCAGTACTTC.